The rows below give T cell receptor beta chains drawn from one sample of a study of human T cells and chemical hapten exposure. From the RACE reads, TCRdb called clonotypes with MiXCR, one entry per CDR3 protein. Of fewer than 300,000 distinct CDR3 sequences in the sample, over 7.5% were seen once. The source was whole blood, collected in connection with sensitization to the hapten diphenylcyclopropenone (DPC). Receptor source: a man aged 18 to 30 with alopecia areata. Some clones in this sample may be carry-over from other donors' samples. CDR3s include the opening cysteine and the closing phenylalanine or tryptophan. A D gene is named only where the DNA matches it firmly. Part of the rows lack a size; the others show once, few, many or a class for expanded clones.

D gene: NA; CDR3 length: 14; V gene: TRBV6-5; clone size: NA; J gene: TRBJ2-2; CDR3 protein: CASGRGTLTGELFF; CDR3 DNA: TGTGCCAGCGGTCGGGGGACCCTCACCGGGGAGCTGTTTTTT
D gene: NA; CDR3 length: 17; V gene: TRBV6-2/TRBV6-3; clone size: few; J gene: TRBJ2-6; CDR3 protein: CASSYPDVEPGANVLTF; CDR3 DNA: TGTGCCAGCAGTTACCCGGACGTGGAGCCTGGGGCCAACGTCCTGACTTTC
D gene: NA; CDR3 length: 12; V gene: TRBV5-5; clone size: NA; J gene: TRBJ2-3; CDR3 protein: CASSISADTQYF; CDR3 DNA: TGTGCCAGCAGCATTAGTGCAGATACGCAGTATTTT
D gene: NA; CDR3 length: 16; V gene: TRBV7-9; clone size: many; J gene: TRBJ1-1; CDR3 protein: CASSPRLDGMNTEAFF; CDR3 DNA: TGTGCCAGCAGCCCGCGACTTGACGGTATGAACACTGAAGCTTTCTTT
D gene: TRBD1; CDR3 length: 16; V gene: TRBV7-7; clone size: few; J gene: TRBJ2-5; CDR3 protein: CASSLGGTGGAKTQYF; CDR3 DNA: TGTGCCAGCAGCTTAGGCGGGACAGGGGGCGCGAAGACCCAGTACTTC
D gene: NA; CDR3 length: 12; V gene: TRBV7-9; clone size: NA; J gene: TRBJ1-1; CDR3 protein: CASSPPTSEAFF; CDR3 DNA: TGTGCCAGCAGCCCCCCGACTTCTGAAGCTTTCTTT
D gene: NA; CDR3 length: 13; V gene: TRBV20-1; clone size: NA; J gene: TRBJ2-7; CDR3 protein: CSARGRSTYGQYF; CDR3 DNA: TGCAGTGCTAGAGGCAGGTCGACCTACGGGCAGTACTTC
D gene: NA; CDR3 length: 13; V gene: TRBV10-3; clone size: NA; J gene: TRBJ1-1; CDR3 protein: CAIRRGVGTEAFF; CDR3 DNA: TGTGCCATCAGGAGGGGGGTCGGCACTGAAGCTTTCTTT
D gene: NA; CDR3 length: 12; V gene: TRBV28; clone size: many; J gene: TRBJ1-2; CDR3 protein: CASSFRGYGYTF; CDR3 DNA: TGTGCCAGCAGTTTTCGGGGGTATGGCTACACCTTC
D gene: TRBD1; CDR3 length: 15; V gene: TRBV13; clone size: NA; J gene: TRBJ1-2; CDR3 protein: CASGGQGEKEDGYTF; CDR3 DNA: TGTGCCAGCGGGGGACAGGGAGAGAAGGAGGATGGCTACACCTTC
D gene: NA; CDR3 length: 12; V gene: TRBV5-1; clone size: few; J gene: TRBJ2-3; CDR3 protein: CASTNLGDTQYF; CDR3 DNA: TGCGCCAGCACCAATCTTGGAGATACGCAGTATTTT
D gene: NA; CDR3 length: 16; V gene: TRBV9; clone size: many; J gene: TRBJ2-5; CDR3 protein: CASSPGASAYQETQYF; CDR3 DNA: TGTGCCAGCAGCCCGGGGGCTAGCGCTTACCAAGAGACCCAGTACTTC
D gene: NA; CDR3 length: 15; V gene: TRBV4-3; clone size: few; J gene: TRBJ1-4; CDR3 protein: CASSQETGRNEKLFF; CDR3 DNA: TGCGCCAGCAGCCAAGAGACAGGTAGAAATGAAAAACTGTTTTTT
D gene: TRBD1; CDR3 length: 14; V gene: TRBV29-1; clone size: NA; J gene: TRBJ1-4; CDR3 protein: CSAAGTGEFEKLFF; CDR3 DNA: TGCAGCGCGGCCGGGACAGGGGAGTTTGAAAAACTGTTTTTT
D gene: NA; CDR3 length: 15; V gene: TRBV6-1; clone size: many; J gene: TRBJ2-1; CDR3 protein: CASSRIAASYNEQFF; CDR3 DNA: TGTGCCAGCAGCAGGATCGCCGCCTCCTACAATGAGCAGTTCTTC
D gene: NA; CDR3 length: 14; V gene: TRBV5-1; clone size: many; J gene: TRBJ1-6; CDR3 protein: CASSLAGQSSPLHF; CDR3 DNA: TGCGCCAGCAGCTTGGCGGGGCAGTCTTCACCCCTCCACTTT
D gene: TRBD1; CDR3 length: 15; V gene: TRBV20-1; clone size: NA; J gene: TRBJ2-2; CDR3 protein: CSASPGQVDTGELFF; CDR3 DNA: TGCAGTGCTAGTCCGGGACAGGTAGACACCGGGGAGCTGTTTTTT
D gene: NA; CDR3 length: 15; V gene: TRBV4-3; clone size: many; J gene: TRBJ1-2; CDR3 protein: CASSQEAARGYGYTF; CDR3 DNA: TGCGCCAGCAGCCAAGAAGCTGCCAGAGGCTATGGCTACACCTTC
D gene: NA; CDR3 length: 14; V gene: TRBV9; clone size: many; J gene: TRBJ2-7; CDR3 protein: CASSVDEGFNEQYF; CDR3 DNA: TGTGCCAGCAGCGTAGATGAGGGTTTCAACGAGCAGTACTTC
D gene: TRBD1; CDR3 length: 15; V gene: TRBV20-1; clone size: few; J gene: TRBJ1-5; CDR3 protein: CSAQNYRGHGQPQHF; CDR3 DNA: TGCAGTGCTCAAAATTACAGGGGGCATGGTCAGCCCCAGCATTTT
D gene: NA; CDR3 length: 19; V gene: TRBV14; clone size: NA; J gene: TRBJ2-2; CDR3 protein: CASSQGPYGGPWGTGELFF; CDR3 DNA: TGTGCCAGCAGCCAAGGGCCTTACGGGGGCCCCTGGGGCACCGGGGAGCTGTTTTTT
D gene: NA; CDR3 length: 14; V gene: TRBV4-3; clone size: many; J gene: TRBJ2-7; CDR3 protein: CASSQEQGSYEQYF; CDR3 DNA: TGCGCCAGCAGCCAAGAGCAGGGCTCCTACGAGCAGTACTTC
D gene: NA; CDR3 length: 13; V gene: TRBV7-2; clone size: NA; J gene: TRBJ1-3; CDR3 protein: CASSGRSGNTIYF; CDR3 DNA: TGTGCCAGCAGCGGACGGAGCGGAAACACCATATATTTT
D gene: TRBD1; CDR3 length: 13; V gene: TRBV7-2; clone size: few; J gene: TRBJ1-2; CDR3 protein: CASSSRGLNGYTF; CDR3 DNA: TGTGCCAGCAGCAGCAGGGGGCTCAATGGCTACACCTTC
D gene: TRBD1; CDR3 length: 13; V gene: TRBV4-1; clone size: NA; J gene: TRBJ1-1; CDR3 protein: CASSQVRGPEAFF; CDR3 DNA: TGCGCCAGCAGCCAAGTCAGGGGGCCTGAAGCTTTCTTT
D gene: TRBD1; CDR3 length: 14; V gene: TRBV6-2/TRBV6-3; clone size: NA; J gene: TRBJ1-5; CDR3 protein: CASRPDREAQPQHF; CDR3 DNA: TGTGCCAGCAGGCCGGACAGGGAGGCTCAGCCCCAGCATTTT
D gene: NA; CDR3 length: 15; V gene: TRBV7-9; clone size: NA; J gene: TRBJ2-1; CDR3 protein: CAMGGQKSSYNEQFF; CDR3 DNA: TGTGCCATGGGGGGGCAGAAGAGCTCCTACAATGAGCAGTTCTTC
D gene: NA; CDR3 length: 15; V gene: TRBV4-3; clone size: NA; J gene: TRBJ2-1; CDR3 protein: CASSYGSGVYNEQFF; CDR3 DNA: TGCGCCAGCAGCTATGGCTCGGGGGTATACAATGAGCAGTTCTTC
D gene: NA; CDR3 length: 13; V gene: TRBV20-1; clone size: NA; J gene: TRBJ2-7; CDR3 protein: CSARDIQNYEQHF; CDR3 DNA: TGCAGTGCTAGAGATATCCAGAACTACGAGCAGCACTTC
D gene: NA; CDR3 length: 17; V gene: TRBV12-3/TRBV12-4; clone size: many; J gene: TRBJ1-4; CDR3 protein: CASSLGAGVWTNEKLFF; CDR3 DNA: TGTGCCAGCAGTTTGGGGGCAGGGGTTTGGACTAATGAAAAACTGTTTTTT
D gene: TRBD1; CDR3 length: 14; V gene: TRBV20-1; clone size: NA; J gene: TRBJ2-3; CDR3 protein: CSATGDRGTDTQYF; CDR3 DNA: TGCAGTGCTACAGGGGACAGGGGCACAGATACGCAGTATTTT
D gene: TRBD1; CDR3 length: 17; V gene: TRBV11-2; clone size: few; J gene: TRBJ2-2; CDR3 protein: CASSFIRGRRDTGELFF; CDR3 DNA: TGTGCCAGCAGCTTTATCAGGGGGCGCCGGGACACCGGGGAGCTGTTTTTT
D gene: NA; CDR3 length: 13; V gene: TRBV7-9; clone size: NA; J gene: TRBJ1-2; CDR3 protein: CASSLQSLYGYTF; CDR3 DNA: TGTGCCAGCAGCTTACAGAGCCTCTATGGCTACACCTTC
D gene: NA; CDR3 length: 14; V gene: TRBV28; clone size: NA; J gene: TRBJ2-3; CDR3 protein: CASSLQRLADTQYF; CDR3 DNA: TGTGCCAGCAGTTTGCAGCGGCTGGCAGATACGCAGTATTTT
D gene: NA; CDR3 length: 15; V gene: TRBV7-3; clone size: NA; J gene: TRBJ2-3; CDR3 protein: CASSRRGPPADTQYF; CDR3 DNA: TGTGCCAGCAGCCGACGGGGCCCTCCCGCAGATACGCAGTATTTT
D gene: TRBD1; CDR3 length: 14; V gene: TRBV29-1; clone size: NA; J gene: TRBJ2-7; CDR3 protein: CSGPRTGATYEQYF; CDR3 DNA: TGCAGCGGGCCAAGGACAGGGGCGACCTACGAGCAGTACTTC
D gene: NA; CDR3 length: 19; V gene: TRBV6-2/TRBV6-3; clone size: NA; J gene: TRBJ2-3; CDR3 protein: CASSYRGTRLTTSTDTQYF; CDR3 DNA: TGTGCCAGCAGTTACCGCGGGACAAGGCTTACCACTAGCACAGATACGCAGTATTTT
D gene: TRBD1; CDR3 length: 13; V gene: TRBV20-1; clone size: few; J gene: TRBJ1-2; CDR3 protein: CSARQGMGHGYTF; CDR3 DNA: TGCAGTGCCCGACAGGGAATGGGACACGGCTACACCTTC
D gene: NA; CDR3 length: 13; V gene: TRBV7-3; clone size: NA; J gene: TRBJ2-1; CDR3 protein: CASSLNGYNEQFF; CDR3 DNA: TGTGCCAGCAGCTTAAACGGGTACAATGAGCAGTTCTTC
D gene: TRBD1; CDR3 length: 18; V gene: TRBV6-5; clone size: NA; J gene: TRBJ1-1; CDR3 protein: CASRIEGTADYSNTEAFF; CDR3 DNA: TGTGCCAGCAGGATAGAAGGGACAGCAGACTATTCGAACACTGAAGCTTTCTTT
D gene: NA; CDR3 length: 15; V gene: TRBV15; clone size: many; J gene: TRBJ2-7; CDR3 protein: CATSRSPGNGYEQYF; CDR3 DNA: TGTGCCACCAGCCGCTCCCCAGGGAACGGCTACGAGCAGTACTTC
D gene: TRBD1; CDR3 length: 14; V gene: TRBV2; clone size: few; J gene: TRBJ2-7; CDR3 protein: CASSPVRTGGEQYF; CDR3 DNA: TGTGCCAGCAGCCCCGTAAGGACAGGAGGCGAGCAGTACTTC